These T cell receptor beta chains were read from a single sample in a study of T cells in Graves' hyperthyroidism and ophthalmopathy. From the multiplex PCR reads, TCRdb called clonotypes with MiXCR, one entry per CDR3 protein. Among some 740,000 distinct CDR3 sequences listed, 12% to 15% were seen once. The sample was blood. Every receptor here comes from a young woman with Graves' hyperthyroidism. Each CDR3 is given without its conserved first and last residue. Each record gives: J gene, V gene, CDR3 protein.

j_call: TRBJ1-4
v_call: TRBV5-5
cdr3_aa: ASSLETGIEKLF

j_call: TRBJ1-1
v_call: TRBV10-2
cdr3_aa: ASSDGQGEGTEAF

j_call: TRBJ2-7
v_call: TRBV5-1
cdr3_aa: ASSLVPGEDQQY

j_call: TRBJ2-5
v_call: TRBV10-3
cdr3_aa: AISSGTRGETQY

j_call: TRBJ2-7
v_call: TRBV14
cdr3_aa: ASSSWTGGSYEQY

j_call: TRBJ1-1
v_call: TRBV30
cdr3_aa: AWSADQGVRTEAF

j_call: TRBJ1-1
v_call: TRBV10-3
cdr3_aa: AIRTDYTEAF

j_call: TRBJ2-2
v_call: TRBV11-3
cdr3_aa: ASTWYDTGELF

j_call: TRBJ2-3
v_call: TRBV7-9
cdr3_aa: ASSFQGLGTDTQY

j_call: TRBJ2-4
v_call: TRBV3-1
cdr3_aa: ASSQDSGGGTQNIQY

j_call: TRBJ2-7
v_call: TRBV7-6
cdr3_aa: ASSLGGGIGYEQY

j_call: TRBJ2-5
v_call: TRBV7-9
cdr3_aa: ASTRGIAGGDETQY

j_call: TRBJ1-2
v_call: TRBV20-1
cdr3_aa: SARETRTGVGYT

j_call: TRBJ2-3
v_call: TRBV4-1
cdr3_aa: ASSQVLAGTDTQY

j_call: TRBJ1-4
v_call: TRBV5-5
cdr3_aa: ASSYVPSHQEKLF

j_call: TRBJ1-6
v_call: TRBV4-3
cdr3_aa: ASSQDNSLGRPLH

j_call: TRBJ1-1
v_call: TRBV12-3/TRBV12-4
cdr3_aa: ASSAGSTEAF

j_call: TRBJ2-3
v_call: TRBV7-6
cdr3_aa: ASGGTSGNTDTQY

j_call: TRBJ2-7
v_call: TRBV28
cdr3_aa: ASSFVTPLEQY

j_call: TRBJ2-7
v_call: TRBV27
cdr3_aa: ASSFFDRSYEQY

j_call: TRBJ2-1
v_call: TRBV4-1
cdr3_aa: ASSMGGGGGYNEQF

j_call: TRBJ2-1
v_call: TRBV12-3/TRBV12-4
cdr3_aa: ASSHALLAGVFDEQF

j_call: TRBJ2-1
v_call: TRBV9
cdr3_aa: ASSARREGALLYNEQF

j_call: TRBJ1-1
v_call: TRBV30
cdr3_aa: ACSPGGDTEAF

j_call: TRBJ1-4
v_call: TRBV9
cdr3_aa: ASSSPRDSRNEKLF

j_call: TRBJ1-5
v_call: TRBV15
cdr3_aa: ATSGSDNQPQH

j_call: TRBJ2-1
v_call: TRBV13
cdr3_aa: ASSLGGPSYNEQF

j_call: TRBJ1-4
v_call: TRBV27
cdr3_aa: ASSSSLSTNEKLF

j_call: TRBJ2-7
v_call: TRBV7-2
cdr3_aa: ASSFGTGDEQY

j_call: TRBJ1-5
v_call: TRBV6-5
cdr3_aa: ASSYGQGPSNQPQH

j_call: TRBJ1-4
v_call: TRBV11-2
cdr3_aa: ASSSSPLDRWMF

j_call: TRBJ1-4
v_call: TRBV27
cdr3_aa: ASSFQRGRANEKLF

j_call: TRBJ2-2
v_call: TRBV20-1
cdr3_aa: SARRLAGVAGELF

j_call: TRBJ2-2
v_call: TRBV9
cdr3_aa: ASSVVQGTNILKNTGELF

j_call: TRBJ2-5
v_call: TRBV28
cdr3_aa: ASSFIPPGEVGTQY

j_call: TRBJ2-1
v_call: TRBV27
cdr3_aa: ASSQGSSYNEQF

j_call: TRBJ2-7
v_call: TRBV11-2
cdr3_aa: ASSLATLGLAARVSSYEQY

j_call: TRBJ1-4
v_call: TRBV28
cdr3_aa: ASSLGGVNEKLF

j_call: TRBJ2-3
v_call: TRBV11-2
cdr3_aa: ASRRGSDTQY

j_call: TRBJ2-7
v_call: TRBV5-6
cdr3_aa: ASSLQPSGRAAYEQY

j_call: TRBJ1-5
v_call: TRBV3-1
cdr3_aa: ASSQGQSNQPQH

j_call: TRBJ1-2
v_call: TRBV6-1
cdr3_aa: ASSLHRQDPNGYT

j_call: TRBJ2-6
v_call: TRBV19
cdr3_aa: ASKGTGTGPTGANVLT

j_call: TRBJ1-3
v_call: TRBV11-2
cdr3_aa: ASSSPRLPGNTIY

j_call: TRBJ1-5
v_call: TRBV2
cdr3_aa: ASSGQIYSNQPQH

j_call: TRBJ2-3
v_call: TRBV6-1
cdr3_aa: ASTPLAGYTDTQY